This T cell receptor (beta chain) was identified in a study of blood T cell repertoires in COVID-19. The overall study: COVID-19 samples collected from the United States, Italy and Spain covered acute and convalescent phases. T cells, B-cell-depleted T cells, or PBMCs supplied cDNA or gDNA.

This CDR3 has 21 amino acids. From germline, CDR1 is SGHTA and CDR2 FQGTGA. Losses at the gene ends were 0 bases for V and 3 bases for J; bases not matched to a gene: 16. Produced via immunoSEQ multiplex PCR; TCRdb's table is partial and in-frame only. The sample carries 50,000 to 75,000 clones, 89% recorded once. The TCR was taken from a man between 60 and 70 years old with acute or convalescent COVID-19. The genes are TRBV7-3 and TRBJ1-4; 10 bases are shared with TRBD1. Sequenced input: peripheral blood. The CDR3 sequence is CASSLTPPRDRGISPNEKLFF. In DNA form, the CDR3 reads TGTGCCAGCAGCTTAACCCCACCTAGGGACAGGGGTATCTCGCCTAATGAAAAACTGTTTTTT.